The entry that follows covers one T cell receptor beta chain sequence. The sample belongs to a study of blood T cell repertoires in COVID-19. Study context: Some COVID-19 samples were acute and others convalescent; all came from the United States, Italy and Spain. The cDNA or gDNA used as material had been derived from T cells, B-cell-depleted T cells, or PBMCs.

In the source study's methods: Quantification of nucleated cells was approximated via reference gene primer amplification. TCRdb's table, derived via immunoSEQ multiplex PCR, lists solely in-frame clones and lacks some. V and J calls and clone size are copied from that table; D and trimming were computed from the DNA. The sample holds some 80,000 clones, about four fifths seen once. This CDR3 region has 15 residues. Germline V lookup: CDR1 MNHEY, CDR2 SVGAGI. V dropped 6 bases and J dropped 6 bases, with 21 bases sitting between them. The rearrangement uses TRBV6-5 and TRBJ2-7; a possible D gene is TRBD1 (6 bases). The sample consisted of peripheral blood. The sequence was obtained from a woman in her 40s with active or convalescent COVID-19. Here the CDR3 DNA reads TGTGCCAGCAGCTTCACCCGGGACATTTATGGCGAGCAGTACTTC. The encoded protein is CASSFTRDIYGEQYF.